A single sample gave rise to the 8 T cell receptor beta chains below, sequenced in a study of CD8+ T cells in alopecia areata. RNA was isolated and reverse transcribed to cDNA, the sequencing template. Sequencing was performed with immunoSEQ multiplex PCR; in TCRdb, only in-frame clones are kept and a portion is missing. The sample holds under 300,000 clones; around 64% are singletons and the top ten take around 0.84%. The treatment: oral pan-JAK inhibitor, 5-10 mg twice daily. Here the sequenced sample was CD4+ T cells sorted from blood, taken around week 52, from a patient treated with tofacitinib. These receptors came from a human donor with alopecia areata.

The chain carries TRBV23-1 and TRBJ1-2; D may be TRBD1 (5 bases). TRBV23-1 is classed as an ORF, of uncertain function. The V and J ends lost 8 bases and 8 bases respectively, with 18 bases between them. The CDR3 runs to 13 residues. The chain's CDR3 is CASPRKGVCGYTF. CDR3 bases: TGCGCCAGCCCCCGAAAAGGGGTTTGCGGCTACACCTTC.

This chain uses TRBV7-9 with TRBJ1-2, with D possibly being TRBD1 (5 bases). Germline lookup yields CDR1 SEHNR and CDR2 FQNEAQ (reference sequence). V was shortened by 3 bases and J by 8 bases, with 10 bases between the two germline ends. This CDR3 spans 12 amino acids. CDR3 sequence (DNA): TGTGCCAGCAGCTTGACGGCAGGGGGCTACACCTTC. Translated: CASSLTAGGYTF.

This chain uses TRBV7-9 with TRBJ2-5; the D is unclear. From germline, CDR1 is SEHNR and CDR2 FQNEAQ (reference sequence). This CDR3 has 14 amino acids. Between the trimmed V and J ends, which lost 6 bases and 1 base, there was a span of 12 bases. The CDR3 region has the DNA TGTGCCAGCAGGATTGACGGATCCCAAGAGACCCAGTACTTC. As protein: CASRIDGSQETQYF.

The J gene is TRBJ2-3, the V gene TRBV9; D possibly corresponds to TRBD1 (6 bases). CDR1 SGDLS and CDR2 YYNGEE come from the germline V gene. This CDR3 is built from 15 residues. V lost 3 bases and J lost 0, with 11 bases in between. The CDR3 bases are TGTGCCAGCAGCGAGACAGGAAGGAGCACAGATACGCAGTATTTT. Translating gives CASSETGRSTDTQYF.

This sequence joins TRBV29-1 and TRBJ2-5, with D possibly being TRBD1 (6 bases). With 7 bases removed from V and 0 bases from J, the gap between germline ends came to 9 bases. CDR1 is SQVTM and CDR2 is ANQGSEA in the germline V gene. CDR3 length: 12 amino acids. This CDR3 reads CSGTVYQETQYF. CDR3 coding DNA: TGCAGCGGGACAGTGTACCAAGAGACCCAGTACTTC.

The rearrangement joins TRBV30 to TRBJ1-4; D may be TRBD1 (5 bases). V gave up 6 bases and J gave up 6 bases, with 8 bases separating them. Germline CDR1 is GTSNPN and CDR2 is SVGIG (reference sequence). This CDR3 has 11 amino acids. The DNA of the CDR3 is TGTGCCTGCCTGGGGCATGAAAAACTGTTTTTT. It specifies CACLGHEKLFF.

The V gene is TRBV2, the J gene TRBJ2-3; D gene unclear. In germline, CDR1 is SNHLY, CDR2 FYNNEI. V was cut by 4 bases and J by 0 bases, with 5 bases left in between. The CDR3 is 13 residues long. The CDR3 region has the DNA TGTGCCAGCAGTGCGGACAGCACAGATACGCAGTATTTT. Translation: CASSADSTDTQYF.

This CDR3 is CASSYDSSYNSPLHF. CDR3 sequence (DNA): TGTGCCAGCAGTTACGACAGCTCCTATAATTCACCCCTCCACTTT. The rearrangement uses TRBV6-5 and TRBJ1-6; possibly TRBD1 for D (5 bases). The CDR3 sequence is 15 residues long. With 2 bases removed from V and 0 bases from J, the gap between germline ends came to 5 bases. Per germline, CDR1 MNHEY and CDR2 SVGAGI.